What follows are 29 T cell receptor beta chains derived from one specimen sequenced in a study of T cell responses to AZD1222 COVID-19 vaccine. Sequencing used immunoSEQ multiplex PCR; TCRdb keeps in-frame clones, though not all of them. The sample shows 120,000 or so clones, roughly 90% of them seen only once. Sequencing used peripheral blood, obtained on day 0 of MenACWY control vaccination. The receptor source for this set is an adult in good health.

This chain links TRBV7-2 with TRBJ2-1, with 10 bases fitting TRBD1. The CDR3 loop spans 15 amino acids. Looked up from germline, CDR1 is SGHTA and CDR2 is FQGNSA. Trimming removed 2 bases from V and 9 bases from J; junction bases left unmatched: 7. CDR3 loop: CASSLPGTGVAEQFF. The DNA of the CDR3 is TGTGCCAGCAGCTTACCCGGGACAGGGGTAGCTGAGCAGTTCTTC.

The chain uses TRBV3-1 (or the pseudogene TRBV3-2) and TRBJ2-7, with D tentatively TRBD1 or TRBD2 (5 bases each). Trimming removed 4 bases from V and 1 base from J, with 11 bases in between. CDR3 length: 14 amino acids. The germline V gene encodes CDR1 LGHDT and CDR2 YNNKEL (reference sequence). This CDR3 reads CASSRRDRSYEQYF. Written as DNA, the CDR3 is TGTGCCAGCAGCCGTCGGGACCGTTCCTACGAGCAGTACTTC.

The chain couples TRBV2 to TRBJ2-1; no firm D call. Looked up from germline, CDR1 is SNHLY and CDR2 is FYNNEI. Trimming took 6 bases from V and 4 from J, leaving 4 bases between them. This CDR3 is 11 amino acids long. The CDR3 DNA follows: TGTGCCAGCAGGGAGTACAATGAGCAGTTCTTC. Protein product: CASREYNEQFF.

The rearrangement joins TRBV7-9 to TRBJ1-1, with D hard to call. The CDR3 contains 13 residues. Between the trimmed V and J ends, which lost 1 base and 6 bases, there was a span of 9 bases. Germline values: CDR1 SEHNR, CDR2 FQNEAQ (reference sequence). CDR3 sequence (DNA): TGTGCCAGCAGCTTAGGGGTTACGGCTGAAGCTTTCTTT. This codes for CASSLGVTAEAFF.

The chain has TRBV7-9 and TRBJ1-1; 8 bases align to TRBD1. V was pared by 5 bases and J by 3 bases, with 8 bases of the junction left unmatched. CDR1 SEHNR and CDR2 FQNEAQ come from the germline V gene (reference sequence). The CDR3 has 15 amino acids. CDR3 region: CASSPGDRWDTEAFF. CDR3 bases: TGTGCCAGCAGCCCTGGGGACAGGTGGGACACTGAAGCTTTCTTT.

The V call is TRBV5-4, the J call TRBJ1-1, with TRBD1 identical over 8 bases. The CDR3 loop spans 16 amino acids. V was clipped by 4 bases and J by 2 bases; unmatched bases: 10. CDR1 is SGHNT and CDR2 is YYREEE in the germline V gene (reference sequence). The CDR3: CASSQQGGHFNTEAFF. In DNA form, the CDR3 reads TGTGCCAGCAGCCAACAGGGGGGGCATTTTAACACTGAAGCTTTCTTT. The full variable domain, with the rest looked up from reference TRBV5-4 and TRBJ1-1, is ETGVTQSPTHLIKTRGQQVTLRCSSQSGHNTVSWYQQALGQGPQFIFQYYREEENGRGNFPPRFSGLQFPNYSSELNVNALELDDSALYLCASSQQGGHFNTEAFFGQGTRLTVV.

V is TRBV7-2 and J is TRBJ1-2; D remains unclear. CDR3 size: 12 residues. The V end lost 6 bases, the J end lost 2 bases, and 7 bases lay between the germline ends. Germline V lookup: CDR1 SGHTA, CDR2 FQGNSA. The CDR3 sequence is CASRLFNYGYTF. In nucleotides, the CDR3 is TGTGCCAGCAGACTGTTCAACTATGGCTACACCTTC.

The chain recombines TRBV5-1 with TRBJ1-6, with a possible D match to TRBD1 (5 bases). Trimming shortened V by 0 bases and J by 9 bases, and 10 bases separated the two germline ends. This CDR3 region has 14 residues. Per the germline V gene, CDR1 is SGHRS and CDR2 is YFSETQ. CDR3 bases: TGCGCCAGCAGCTTGGCAGGGAACAGTTCACCCCTCCACTTT. Protein sequence: CASSLAGNSSPLHF.

The chain employs TRBV9 and TRBJ2-3; D is uncertain. Germline-derived CDR1 and CDR2 are SGDLS and YYNGEE. The V and J ends lost 4 bases and 0 bases respectively, with 15 bases between them. The length of the CDR3 is 16 residues. CDR3 protein: CASSPVDRASTDTQYF. The DNA of the CDR3 is TGTGCCAGCAGCCCTGTAGACCGCGCTAGCACAGATACGCAGTATTTT.

The CDR3, as DNA: TGTGCCACCAGCGCCCGGACGGGGGACACTGAAGCTTTCTTT. Residues: CATSARTGDTEAFF. The chain carries TRBV15 and TRBJ1-1; D may be TRBD1 (5 bases). This CDR3 is built from 14 residues. Trimming stripped 5 bases from V and 3 bases from J, with 13 bases between. Germline V gene data show CDR1 as LNHNV and CDR2 as YYDKDF (reference sequence). The variable domain in full, completed from reference TRBV15 and TRBJ1-1, reads DAMVIQNPRYQVTQFGKPVTLSCSQTLNHNVMYWYQQKSSQAPKLLFHYYDKDFNNEADTPDNFQSRRPNTSFCFLDIRSPGLGDTAMYLCATSARTGDTEAFFGQGTRLTVV.

V gene TRBV4-1 combines with J gene TRBJ1-1; D is undetermined. With 0 bases removed from V and 2 bases from J, the gap between germline ends came to 16 bases. This CDR3 is 17 amino acids long. The germline V gene has CDR1 MGHRA and CDR2 YSYEKL. For the CDR3, the DNA is TGCGCCAGCAGCCAAGATCTGTCCCCCGGGGTTAACACTGAAGCTTTCTTT. This translates into CASSQDLSPGVNTEAFF.

The V gene is TRBV27, the J gene TRBJ2-1, with 11 positions matching TRBD2. The V and J ends lost 5 bases and 10 bases, in that order; junction bases with no gene match: 13. CDR3 length equals 16 residues. Germline V CDR1 and CDR2: MNHEY, SMNVEV (reference sequence). CDR3 protein: CASSGRLAGNLREQFF. The CDR3 DNA is TGTGCCAGCAGTGGGAGACTAGCGGGGAACCTCCGCGAGCAGTTCTTC.

The rearrangement links TRBV10-3 to TRBJ2-7; D is unresolved. The germline gives CDR1 ENHRY, CDR2 SYGVKD. V lost 2 bases and J lost 0, with 5 bases in between. The CDR3 spans 13 residues. The CDR3 region is CAISEGSSYEQYF. The CDR3 region has the DNA TGTGCCATCAGTGAGGGAAGCTCCTACGAGCAGTACTTC.

The chain links TRBV5-1 to TRBJ1-3; D gene ambiguous. The germline V gene has CDR1 SGHRS and CDR2 YFSETQ. V shed 0 bases and J shed 3 bases, with 7 bases lying between them. The CDR3 has 14 residues. The CDR3 nucleotides are TGCGCCAGCAGCTTGGAGGGTAATGGAAACACCATATATTTT. Its translation is CASSLEGNGNTIYF.

The chain employs TRBV3-1 (or the pseudogene TRBV3-2) and TRBJ2-3, with 8 nucleotides matching TRBD2. Germline values: CDR1 LGHDT, CDR2 YNNKEL (reference sequence). V lost 9 bases, J lost 2 bases, and 4 bases stayed unmatched. The CDR3 consists of 13 residues. Here the CDR3 DNA reads TGTGCCAGTGAGCGGGAGCCCACAGATACGCAGTATTTT. Its translation: CASEREPTDTQYF.

This clone has only a few counts. The rearrangement links TRBV20-1 to TRBJ2-1; 10 bases are a match to TRBD2. From germline, CDR1 is DFQATT and CDR2 SNEGSKA (reference sequence). Trimming removed 3 bases from V and 0 bases from J; junction bases left unmatched: 8. The CDR3 is 17 residues long. CDR3 coding DNA: TGCAGTGCTAGTTCTAGCGGGAGAAAAAGCTCCTACAATGAGCAGTTCTTC. This gives the protein CSASSSGRKSSYNEQFF.

The chain employs TRBV3-1 (or the pseudogene TRBV3-2) and TRBJ1-2; D call uncertain. Germline loops: CDR1 LGHDT, CDR2 YNNKEL (reference sequence). V was shortened by 6 bases and J by 7 bases, with 18 bases between the two germline ends. CDR3 length: 14 amino acids. The CDR3 sequence is CASRRKGEGGGYTF. The CDR3 coding sequence is TGTGCCAGCAGACGTAAAGGTGAGGGTGGTGGCTACACCTTC.

A note on this clone: Other nucleotide sequences from this sample produce the same CDR3. The chain carries TRBV6-5 and TRBJ1-4, with 8 bases identical to TRBD1. Germline V gene data show CDR1 as MNHEY and CDR2 as SVGAGI. V trimming: 0 bases; J trimming: 8 bases; junction bases outside the gene matches: 5. CDR3 length: 15 residues. CDR3 sequence reads: CASSYSGQGGEKLFF. In nucleotides, the CDR3 is TGTGCCAGCAGTTACTCAGGACAGGGCGGCGAAAAACTGTTTTTT.

The chain carries TRBV5-4 and TRBJ1-1; tentative D call: TRBD1 (5 bases). V lost 3 bases and J lost 4, with 13 bases in between. The CDR3 contains 14 residues. CDR1 is SGHNT and CDR2 is YYREEE in the germline V gene (reference sequence). CDR3 in amino acids: CASSSSGVFTEAFF. CDR3 coding DNA: TGTGCCAGCAGCTCATCGGGGGTTTTCACTGAAGCTTTCTTT.

The rearrangement joins TRBV5-5 to TRBJ2-7; D gene unclear. Trimming took 2 bases from V and 4 from J, leaving 10 bases between them. Germline-derived CDR1 and CDR2 are SGHKS and YYEKEE (reference sequence). The CDR3 loop spans 13 amino acids. CDR3 loop: CASSFVSVYEQYF. CDR3 DNA: TGTGCCAGCAGCTTCGTTTCGGTTTACGAGCAGTACTTC.

This clone showed up just a few times. The chain carries TRBV12-3 or TRBV12-4 and TRBJ2-7; 9 bases align to TRBD1. V shed 5 bases and J 4 bases; nucleotides not matched to a gene: 3. CDR3 size: 13 residues. Here the CDR3 DNA reads TGTGCCAGCAGTCCGGGACAGGGATACGAGCAGTACTTC. Its protein is CASSPGQGYEQYF.

This chain uses TRBV6-5 with TRBJ2-7; 8 bases line up with TRBD2. CDR1 and CDR2 from the germline V gene are MNHEY and SVGAGI. The CDR3 covers 15 residues. V gave up 0 bases and J gave up 5 bases; unmatched junction bases: 6. This CDR3 reads CASSYSRGATDEQYF. Here the CDR3 DNA reads TGTGCCAGCAGTTACTCGCGGGGGGCGACCGACGAGCAGTACTTC.

V and J are TRBV3-1 (or the pseudogene TRBV3-2) and TRBJ2-7; the match to TRBD2 covers 12 bases. Germline loops: CDR1 LGHDT, CDR2 YNNKEL (reference sequence). The CDR3 extends over 15 amino acids. V gave up 4 bases and J gave up 3 bases; unmatched junction bases: 4. CDR3 protein: CASSPGLAGHYEQYF. The DNA of the CDR3 is TGTGCCAGCAGCCCCGGACTAGCGGGACACTACGAGCAGTACTTC.

The chain recombines TRBV6-4 with TRBJ1-1; D is unclear. V was shortened by 7 bases and J by 3 bases, with 6 bases between the two germline ends. This CDR3 has 11 residues. CDR1 MRHNA and CDR2 SNTAGT come from the germline V gene. The CDR3 reads CASNGHTEAFF. In DNA form, the CDR3 reads TGTGCCAGCAACGGACACACTGAAGCTTTCTTT.

CDR3 nucleotide sequence: TGTGCCAGCAGCTTCTATAGCGGGACCCAAGAGACCCAGTACTTC. Translation: CASSFYSGTQETQYF. This chain links TRBV7-2 with TRBJ2-5, with 8 bases fitting TRBD2. J lost 1 base, V lost 3 bases, and 4 bases had no gene match. The germline V gene encodes CDR1 SGHTA and CDR2 FQGNSA. CDR3 length: 15 amino acids.

The chain has TRBV6-1 and TRBJ2-7; D gene ambiguous. V lost 1 base, J lost 3 bases, and 13 bases lay in between. CDR3 size: 15 residues. The germline V gene encodes CDR1 MNHNS and CDR2 SASEGT. The CDR3, as DNA: TGTGCCAGCAGTGAAGGGTATGTCAGAGACTACGAGCAGTACTTC. Protein: CASSEGYVRDYEQYF.

The rearrangement joins TRBV11-2 to TRBJ2-1, with D perhaps matching TRBD1 or TRBD2 (5 bases each). The CDR3 is made up of 16 amino acids. Germline CDR1 is SGHAT and CDR2 is FQNNGV. With 5 bases removed from V and 6 bases from J, the gap between germline ends came to 20 bases. For the CDR3, the DNA is TGTGCCAGCAGCCAAGTAAGGGGTTTGGACTTCAATGAGCAGTTCTTC. This translates into CASSQVRGLDFNEQFF.

V gene TRBV19 combines with J gene TRBJ2-1; TRBD2 aligns across 13 bases. The CDR3 length is 14 residues. J was trimmed by 10 bases and V by 4 bases; bases with no gene match: 4. Germline V gives CDR1 LNHDA, CDR2 SQIVND (reference sequence). CDR3 sequence reads: CASSTGTSGTEQFF. In DNA form, the CDR3 reads TGTGCCAGTAGTACCGGGACTAGCGGGACCGAGCAGTTCTTC.

V usage is TRBV30 and J usage is TRBJ2-1, with unresolved D. Trimming left V 5 bases short and J 7 bases short, with 18 bases between. The CDR3 contains 14 residues. Per the germline V gene, CDR1 is GTSNPN and CDR2 is SVGIG (reference sequence). The CDR3 nucleotides are TGTGCCTGGGCGAGCCTCCAGGACGTGAATGAGCAGTTCTTC. It encodes CAWASLQDVNEQFF.